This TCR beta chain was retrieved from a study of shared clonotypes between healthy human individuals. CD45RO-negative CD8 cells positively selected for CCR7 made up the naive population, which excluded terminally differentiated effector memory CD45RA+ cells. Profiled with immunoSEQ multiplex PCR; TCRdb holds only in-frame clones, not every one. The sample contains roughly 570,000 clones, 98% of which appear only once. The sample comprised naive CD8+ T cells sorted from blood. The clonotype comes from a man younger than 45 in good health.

The CDR3 DNA follows: TGTGCCATCAGTGAGGTGGACAGGGATCAGAGAGGAGGTTTATATGGCTACACCTTC. Its translation is CAISEVDRDQRGGLYGYTF. The chain employs TRBV10-3 and TRBJ1-2; 8 nucleotides line up with TRBD1. Trimming at V came to 2 bases and at J to 5 bases, leaving 19 bases not matched to a gene. The CDR3 consists of 19 residues. CDR1 and CDR2 from the germline V gene are ENHRY and SYGVKD.